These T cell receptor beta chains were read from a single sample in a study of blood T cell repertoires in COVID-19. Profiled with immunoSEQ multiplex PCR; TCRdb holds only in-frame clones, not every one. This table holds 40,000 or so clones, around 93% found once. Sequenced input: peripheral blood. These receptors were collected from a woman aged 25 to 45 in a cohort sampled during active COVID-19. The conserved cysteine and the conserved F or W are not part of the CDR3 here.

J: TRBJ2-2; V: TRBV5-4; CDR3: ASSSADPGTGELF
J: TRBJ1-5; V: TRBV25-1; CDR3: ASSTGQGGQPQH
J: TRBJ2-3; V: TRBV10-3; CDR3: AISQLGDTQY
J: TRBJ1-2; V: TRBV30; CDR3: ACVRDIANYGYT
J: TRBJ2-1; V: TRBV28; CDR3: ASSLAPKRYNEQF
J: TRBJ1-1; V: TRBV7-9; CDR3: ASSFGGEAF
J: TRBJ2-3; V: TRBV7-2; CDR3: ASSPGLARTDTQY
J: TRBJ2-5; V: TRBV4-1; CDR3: ASSQDGPDGSQETQY
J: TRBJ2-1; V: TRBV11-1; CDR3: ASLGVENYNEQF
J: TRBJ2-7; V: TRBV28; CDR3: ASSWGGLAGGSSYEQY
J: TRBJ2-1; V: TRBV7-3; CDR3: ASSLRPREGGYNEQF
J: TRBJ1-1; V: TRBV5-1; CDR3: ASSFARSTEAF
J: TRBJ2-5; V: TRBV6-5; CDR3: ASSSPSRRETQY
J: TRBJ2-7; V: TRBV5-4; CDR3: ASSPGQGAYEQY
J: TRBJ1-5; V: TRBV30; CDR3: AWSVHRLDQPQH
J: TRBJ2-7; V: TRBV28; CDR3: ASSSAGQGQYEQY
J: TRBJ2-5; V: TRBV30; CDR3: AWSLRDGIETQY
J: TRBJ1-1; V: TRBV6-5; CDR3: ASSYSIRATEAF
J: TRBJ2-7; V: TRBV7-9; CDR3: ASSQTGTYEQY
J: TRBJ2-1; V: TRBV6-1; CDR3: ASSESKWDSASREQF
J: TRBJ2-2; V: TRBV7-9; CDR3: ASSRRGGEYAGELF
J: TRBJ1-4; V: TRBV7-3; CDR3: ASSLGRGEKLF
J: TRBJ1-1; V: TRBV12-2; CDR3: ASRQPGLDGARYP
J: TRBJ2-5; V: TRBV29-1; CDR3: SVGPVGEGQETQY
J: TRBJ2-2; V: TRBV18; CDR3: ASSPRQNTGELF
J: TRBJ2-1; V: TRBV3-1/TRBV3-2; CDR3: ASSQADWNEQF
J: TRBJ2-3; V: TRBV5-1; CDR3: ASSAGQPKADTQY
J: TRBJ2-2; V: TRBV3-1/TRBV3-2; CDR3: ASSRSGSGKGTGELF
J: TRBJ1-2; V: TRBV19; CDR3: ASSRGSPTNYGYT
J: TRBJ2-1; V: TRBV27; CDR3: ASSPGLVYNEQF
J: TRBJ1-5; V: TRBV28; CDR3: ASSLLGQEHQPQH
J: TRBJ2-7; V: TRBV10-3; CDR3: AISGVQGASYEQY
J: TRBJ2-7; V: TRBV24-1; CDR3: ATSDPGTGDSYEQY
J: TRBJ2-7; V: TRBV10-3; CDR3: AINRDPNYEQY
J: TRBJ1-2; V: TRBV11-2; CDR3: ASSSVRITRNSGYT
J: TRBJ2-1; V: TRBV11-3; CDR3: ASSLNRENEQF
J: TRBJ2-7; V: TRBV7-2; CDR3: ASNSGTSGVQGSYEQY
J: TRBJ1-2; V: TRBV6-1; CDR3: ASSEAHSNYGYT
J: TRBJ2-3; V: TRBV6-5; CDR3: ASGTTSARTDTQY
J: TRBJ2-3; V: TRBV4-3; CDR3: ASSQEFRSRLTDTQY
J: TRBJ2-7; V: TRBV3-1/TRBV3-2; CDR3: ASSQALGLAGSNEQY
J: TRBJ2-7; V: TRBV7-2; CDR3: ASSNQGYEQY
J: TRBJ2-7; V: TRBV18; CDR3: ASSPLDRYEQY
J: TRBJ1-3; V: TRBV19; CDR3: ASRQSSGNTIY
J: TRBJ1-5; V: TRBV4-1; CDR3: ASSQSTGGSDQPQH
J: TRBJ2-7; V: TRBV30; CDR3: AWDETSGRAAEQY